The 29 T cell receptor beta chains in this list originate from one sample, sequenced in a study of blood T cell repertoires in COVID-19. Sequencing used immunoSEQ multiplex PCR; TCRdb keeps in-frame clones, though not all of them. Counted here are about 99,000 clones, around 87% occurring once; the ten biggest clones make up roughly 15%. The source material was peripheral blood. These receptors all come from a man between 50 and 59 years old with acute or convalescent COVID-19.

The chain combines TRBV24-1 with TRBJ2-5, with 9 positions matching TRBD1. The CDR3 has 16 amino acids. The V gene end was trimmed by 4 bases and the J gene end by 5 bases; junction bases not matched to a gene: 10. The germline V gene has CDR1 KGHDR and CDR2 SFDVKD. The CDR3 DNA follows: TGTGCCACCAGTGACCACGGGACAGGGCTGATTGAGACCCAGTACTTC. It translates to CATSDHGTGLIETQYF.

This chain connects TRBV2 to TRBJ2-5; D is possibly TRBD1 (5 bases). Germline CDR1 and CDR2: SNHLY and FYNNEI. V dropped 8 bases and J dropped 0 bases, with 19 bases sitting between them. This CDR3 is 16 amino acids long. CDR3 in DNA: TGTGCCAGCGGCCCGCTTTCCTGGGGCTACCAAGAGACCCAGTACTTC. Translation: CASGPLSWGYQETQYF.

Sample share makes this clone medium-sized. The J gene is TRBJ2-1, the V gene TRBV19; 10 nucleotides agree with TRBD2. The germline CDR1 and CDR2 sequences are LNHDA and SQIVND (reference sequence). V shed 5 bases and J 8 bases; nucleotides not matched to a gene: 12. The CDR3 totals 16 residues. In DNA form, the CDR3 reads TGTGCCAGTAGTTCTCCGGGTAGCGGGAGGTCCGATGAGCAGTTCTTC. Its translation is CASSSPGSGRSDEQFF.

CDR3 in amino acids: CAGAGTGDQPQHF. As DNA, the CDR3 is TGTGCCGGGGCCGGGACAGGGGATCAGCCCCAGCATTTT. V and J are TRBV19 and TRBJ1-5; 10 nucleotides align to TRBD1. The J segment lost 5 bases and the V segment lost 11 bases, leaving 6 bases of the junction unmatched. CDR3 size: 13 residues. Germline V gene data show CDR1 as LNHDA and CDR2 as SQIVND (reference sequence).

In regard to this clone: Other nucleotide sequences from this sample produce the same CDR3. The chain has TRBV20-1 and TRBJ2-1; 8 positions match TRBD1. CDR3 length: 13 residues. After removal of 3 bases from V and 7 bases from J, the junction contained 5 bases not matched to a gene. Germline loops: CDR1 DFQATT, CDR2 SNEGSKA (reference sequence). DNA of the CDR3: TGCAGTGCTAGTCGGCAGGGGGCGAATGAGCAGTTCTTC. It specifies CSASRQGANEQFF.

This clone was seen just once. The CDR3 is CASSVAASGGTDTQYF. The CDR3 DNA reads TGTGCCAGCAGCGTAGCGGCTAGCGGCGGCACAGATACGCAGTATTTT. The chain joins TRBV9 to TRBJ2-3; 7 bases fit TRBD2. The germline V gene has CDR1 SGDLS and CDR2 YYNGEE. Trimming at V came to 0 bases and at J to 1 base, leaving 5 bases not matched to a gene. This CDR3 has 16 residues.

The count of this clone is one. This chain uses TRBV5-1 with TRBJ2-7, with D unresolved. Germline loops: CDR1 SGHRS, CDR2 YFSETQ. V was pared by 4 bases and J by 3 bases, with 14 bases between. The CDR3 sequence is 14 residues long. In nucleotides, the CDR3 is TGCGCCAGCAGCCCTTCGGGTCAGTTCTACGAGCAGTACTTC. Translated, it gives CASSPSGQFYEQYF.

The CDR3 nucleotides are TGTGCCAGCAGTTCCCCTGGGACAGGGGACAACGAGCAGTACTTC. Translating it yields CASSSPGTGDNEQYF. The gene calls are TRBV27 and TRBJ2-7; 10 bases align to TRBD1. The V gene end was trimmed by 4 bases and the J gene end by 5 bases; junction bases not matched to a gene: 8. The CDR3 is 15 residues long. Per germline, CDR1 MNHEY and CDR2 SMNVEV (reference sequence).

The chain uses TRBV7-9 and TRBJ1-6; no definite D call. Trimming took 1 base from V and 1 from J, leaving 5 bases between them. This CDR3 contains 15 residues. Germline V gene sequence: CDR1 SEHNR, CDR2 FQNEAQ (reference sequence). CDR3 in amino acids: CASSLEASYNSPLHF. For the CDR3, the DNA is TGTGCCAGCAGCTTAGAAGCTTCCTATAATTCACCCCTCCACTTT.

This clone was seen a single time. The gene calls are TRBV21-1 and TRBJ2-7; the table names TRBD2, a call not compared with the DNA. TRBV21-1 is designated a pseudogene. The CDR3 sequence is 16 residues long. Here the CDR3 reads CASSKQLREGYYEQYF. CDR3 DNA: TGTGCCAGCAGCAAACAGTTGCGGGAGGGATACTACGAGCAGTACTTC.

The rearrangement uses TRBV3-1 (or the pseudogene TRBV3-2) and TRBJ2-7; possible D gene TRBD1, 5 bases. The CDR3 has 15 amino acids. The ends were cut back, 4 bases at V and 0 bases at J, with 13 bases in the middle. In germline, CDR1 is LGHDT, CDR2 YNNKEL (reference sequence). The CDR3 DNA reads TGTGCCAGCAGCCCAGGCAAGGGGCCCTCCTACGAGCAGTACTTC. Translation gives CASSPGKGPSYEQYF.

J is TRBJ2-1 and V is TRBV19, with TRBD2 matching over 10 bases. The trim removed 3 bases at V and 9 bases at J, leaving 8 bases unmatched. The CDR3 contains 15 residues. Germline loops: CDR1 LNHDA, CDR2 SQIVND (reference sequence). The CDR3 DNA reads as TGTGCCAGTAGTATTCCTAGCGGGAGTTCAAGTGAGCAGTTCTTC. Translating gives CASSIPSGSSSEQFF. Full variable domain (rest looked up from reference TRBV19 and TRBJ2-1): DGGITQSPKYLFRKEGQNVTLSCEQNLNHDAMYWYRQDPGQGLRLIYYSQIVNDFQKGDIAEGYSVSREKKESFPLTVTSAQKNPTAFYLCASSIPSGSSSEQFFGPGTRLTVL.

The sample holds a few counts of this clone. V is TRBV5-6 and J is TRBJ1-2; 9 bases are a match to TRBD1. V trimming: 3 bases; J trimming: 2 bases; junction bases outside the gene matches: 8. The CDR3 covers 16 residues. Per germline, CDR1 SGHDT and CDR2 YYEEEE. CDR3 loop: CASSWGQGSINYGYTF. DNA of the CDR3: TGTGCCAGCAGCTGGGGACAGGGTTCGATAAACTATGGCTACACCTTC.

This chain's CDR3 is CASAGGWVLGNEQFF. The DNA of the CDR3 is TGTGCCAGCGCGGGTGGCTGGGTATTAGGGAATGAGCAGTTCTTC. The rearrangement uses TRBV7-8 and TRBJ2-1, with D maybe TRBD2 (5 bases). Trimming took off 8 bases at V and 7 bases at J, with 21 bases between the two ends. This CDR3 spans 15 amino acids. CDR1 is SGHVS, CDR2 FQNEAQ, per germline.

This clone was counted a few times. CDR3 nucleotides: TGTGCCAGCAGCTTTTCGACTGTGGCTTTCTTT. Residues: CASSFSTVAFF. The genes are TRBV11-2 and TRBJ1-1; D remains ambiguous. The CDR3 consists of 11 residues. Per the germline V gene, CDR1 is SGHAT and CDR2 is FQNNGV. Trimming pared 3 bases from V and 11 bases from J, leaving 10 bases between.

The chain links TRBV18 to TRBJ1-1; perhaps TRBD1 as D (5 bases). The CDR3 covers 13 residues. Deletions cut 0 bases from V and 8 bases from J, with 10 bases between. Germline V CDR1 and CDR2: KGHSH, LQKENI. The CDR3 protein is CASSPPGGKEAFF. The CDR3 DNA sequence: TGTGCCAGCTCACCACCGGGGGGTAAGGAAGCTTTCTTT.

This clone has just a few counts. This rearrangement joins TRBV14 to TRBJ2-1; D gene uncertain. Between the trimmed V and J ends, which lost 3 bases and 7 bases, there was a span of 7 bases. This CDR3 comprises 12 residues. Germline CDR1 reads SGHDN; CDR2 reads FVKESK. CDR3 amino acids: CASSQSWNEQFF. DNA for the CDR3: TGTGCCAGCAGCCAGAGTTGGAATGAGCAGTTCTTC.

As DNA, the CDR3 is TGTGCCAGCAGCCCCACATGGGGGAGGGCCTACGAGCAGTACTTC. Translation: CASSPTWGRAYEQYF. The V gene is TRBV21-1, the J gene TRBJ2-7; the tabulated D call, TRBD2, remains unverified against the DNA. TRBV21-1 is an annotated pseudogene. This CDR3 contains 15 residues.

The CDR3 sequence is CASSQATSGSTDTQYF. CDR3 sequence (DNA): TGCGCCAGCAGTCAAGCTACTAGCGGGAGTACAGATACGCAGTATTTT. The chain joins TRBV23-1 to TRBJ2-3; TRBD2 agrees at 11 bases. TRBV23-1 is classed as an ORF, of uncertain function. V was clipped by 2 bases and J by 3 bases; unmatched bases: 4. The CDR3 sequence is 16 residues long.

The genes are TRBV7-2 and TRBJ2-7; D is unclear. CDR1 and CDR2 (germline): SGHTA, FQGNSA. Trimming cost V 1 base and J 3 bases, with 7 bases left between them. The CDR3 runs to 13 residues. CDR3 residues: CASSLGFYYEQYF. In DNA, the CDR3 is TGTGCCAGCAGCTTAGGGTTCTACTACGAGCAGTACTTC.

The gene calls are TRBV10-2 and TRBJ2-1, with TRBD2 matching 8 bases. Germline CDR1 and CDR2: WSHSY and SAAADI. The CDR3 extends over 13 amino acids. The V gene end was trimmed by 8 bases and the J gene end by 16 bases; junction bases not matched to a gene: 16. CDR3 in amino acids: CASGGVAGLSEFF. The CDR3 nucleotides read TGCGCCAGCGGAGGGGTAGCGGGATTATCCGAATTCTTC.

CDR3 sequence (DNA): TGTGCCAGCAGAGAGGGACTAGCCTACAATGAGCAGTTCTTC. It translates to CASREGLAYNEQFF. The chain couples TRBV3-1 (or the pseudogene TRBV3-2) to TRBJ2-1, with 8 nucleotides matching TRBD2. CDR1 is LGHDT, CDR2 YNNKEL, per germline (reference sequence). The CDR3 spans 14 residues. V lost 6 bases and J lost 2; bases outside the gene matches: 3.

This rearrangement joins TRBV28 to TRBJ2-1, with TRBD1 matching 12 bases. There are 15 residues in the CDR3. The germline gives CDR1 MDHEN, CDR2 SYDVKM. V shed 3 bases, J shed 8 bases, and the junction held 5 bases outside the gene matches. The CDR3 loop reads CASSFVGQGAHEQFF. The DNA of the CDR3 is TGTGCCAGCAGTTTCGTGGGACAGGGGGCGCATGAGCAGTTCTTC.

This chain connects TRBV6-5 to TRBJ2-7; 7 positions agree with TRBD1. Germline assignment: CDR1 MNHEY and CDR2 SVGAGI. The CDR3 is 13 residues long. Trimming at V came to 5 bases and at J to 2 bases, leaving 3 bases not matched to a gene. The CDR3 is CASSRTGPYEQYF. CDR3 DNA sequence: TGTGCCAGCAGTAGGACAGGCCCCTACGAGCAGTACTTC.

The rearrangement links TRBV5-4 to TRBJ2-4; perhaps TRBD1 as D (5 bases). The CDR3 has 13 amino acids. V was clipped by 4 bases and J by 3 bases, with 8 bases between them. CDR1 is SGHNT, CDR2 YYREEE, per germline (reference sequence). CDR3 protein: CASSPQGKNIQYF. The CDR3 DNA reads as TGTGCCAGCAGCCCCCAGGGCAAAAACATTCAGTACTTC.

The chain couples TRBV6-5 to TRBJ1-1; tentative D call: TRBD1 (6 bases). Trimming shortened V by 0 bases and J by 4 bases, and 15 bases separated the two germline ends. Germline V CDR1 and CDR2: MNHEY, SVGAGI. This CDR3 is built from 16 residues. The DNA for the CDR3 is TGTGCCAGCAGTTACTCGGGTGTAGGGGGGGGCACTGAAGCTTTCTTT. Translation: CASSYSGVGGGTEAFF.

The chain is built from TRBV29-1 and TRBJ2-7; 11 nucleotides line up with TRBD1. Germline trimming cut 5 bases from V and 3 bases from J; bases unmatched to any gene: 6. The CDR3 has 14 residues. Germline V CDR1 and CDR2: SQVTM, ANQGSEA. CDR3 residues: CSVRTGTGGYEQYF. The DNA for the CDR3 is TGCAGCGTTCGCACCGGGACAGGGGGCTACGAGCAGTACTTC.

The chain recombines TRBV7-2 with TRBJ2-1; TRBD2 matches 9 bases. Germline V lookup: CDR1 SGHTA, CDR2 FQGNSA. The length of the CDR3 is 15 residues. With 1 base clipped from V and 8 bases from J, the junction kept 6 bases outside the gene matches. The CDR3 sequence: CASSLGLAGRDEQFF. CDR3 nucleotides: TGTGCCAGCAGCTTAGGTCTAGCGGGACGGGATGAGCAGTTCTTC.

This chain joins TRBV19 and TRBJ2-7; 10 nucleotides match TRBD1. Germline trimming cut 4 bases from V and 2 bases from J; bases unmatched to any gene: 5. CDR3 length equals 15 residues. The V gene's germline CDR1 is LNHDA and CDR2 SQIVND (reference sequence). Here the CDR3 reads CASSTDRGRTYEQYF. CDR3 nucleotides: TGTGCCAGTAGTACCGACAGGGGGCGCACCTACGAGCAGTACTTC.